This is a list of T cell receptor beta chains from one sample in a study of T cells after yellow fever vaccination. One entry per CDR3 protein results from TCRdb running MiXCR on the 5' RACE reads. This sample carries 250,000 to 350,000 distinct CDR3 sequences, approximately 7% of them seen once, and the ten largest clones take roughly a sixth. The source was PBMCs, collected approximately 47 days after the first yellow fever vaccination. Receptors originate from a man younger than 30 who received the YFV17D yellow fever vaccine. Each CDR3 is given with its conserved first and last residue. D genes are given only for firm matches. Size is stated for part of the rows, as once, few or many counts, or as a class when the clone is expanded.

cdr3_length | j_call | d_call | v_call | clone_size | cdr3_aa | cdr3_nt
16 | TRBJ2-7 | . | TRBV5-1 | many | CASSRVADILAGEQYF | TGCGCCAGCAGTCGGGTAGCGGATATCTTGGCCGGCGAGCAGTACTTC
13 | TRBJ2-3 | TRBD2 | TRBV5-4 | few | CASSPRLAGGQYF | TGTGCCAGCAGCCCGAGACTAGCGGGGGGACAGTATTTT
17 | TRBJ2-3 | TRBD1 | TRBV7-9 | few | CASSPFFGDRRLSAQYF | TGTGCCAGCAGCCCCTTTTTCGGGGACAGGCGGTTAAGCGCGCAGTATTTT
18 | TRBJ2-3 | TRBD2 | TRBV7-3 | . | CASSLRTSGGAGTDTQYF | TGTGCCAGCAGCTTAAGGACTAGCGGGGGGGCCGGGACAGATACGCAGTATTTT
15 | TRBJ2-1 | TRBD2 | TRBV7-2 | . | CASRPRLAGGLEQFF | TGTGCCAGCAGACCCAGACTAGCGGGGGGGCTTGAGCAGTTCTTC
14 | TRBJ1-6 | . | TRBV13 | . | CASSYLGSTSPLHF | TGTGCCAGCAGCTATCTGGGGTCAACGTCACCCCTCCACTTT
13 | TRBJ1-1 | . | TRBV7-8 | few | CASSYRDGGRAFF | TGTGCCAGCAGCTACCGGGACGGGGGTAGGGCTTTCTTT
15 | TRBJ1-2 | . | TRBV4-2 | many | CASSQGEGAGYGYTF | TGTGCCAGCAGCCAAGGTGAAGGGGCCGGGTATGGCTACACCTTC
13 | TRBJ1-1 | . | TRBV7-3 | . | CASSQWGGTEAFF | TGTGCCAGCAGTCAATGGGGGGGAACTGAAGCTTTCTTT
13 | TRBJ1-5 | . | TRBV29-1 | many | CSYSPGSHQPQHF | TGCAGCTACTCCCCAGGGAGCCATCAGCCCCAGCATTTT
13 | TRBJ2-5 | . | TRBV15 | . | CATSLTRDETQYF | TGTGCCACCAGCTTGACTAGGGATGAGACCCAGTACTTC
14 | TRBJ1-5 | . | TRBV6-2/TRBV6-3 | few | CASSRLQFNQPQHF | TGTGCCAGCAGTCGACTCCAGTTCAATCAGCCCCAGCATTTT
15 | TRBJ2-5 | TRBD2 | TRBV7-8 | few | CASSPRLAGAETQYF | TGTGCCAGCAGCCCCCGACTAGCGGGGGCGGAGACCCAGTACTTC
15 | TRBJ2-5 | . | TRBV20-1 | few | CSASSLDRRQETQYF | TGCAGTGCTAGCAGTTTAGACAGGCGCCAAGAGACCCAGTACTTC
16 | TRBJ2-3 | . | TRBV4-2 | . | CASSQEREDGTDTQYF | TGTGCCAGCAGCCAAGAGAGGGAAGACGGCACAGATACGCAGTATTTT
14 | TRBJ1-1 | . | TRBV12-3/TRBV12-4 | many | CASSLRALNTEAFF | TGTGCCAGCAGTTTGAGGGCCCTGAACACTGAAGCTTTCTTT
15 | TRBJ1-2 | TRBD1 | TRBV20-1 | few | CSALRPETGIHGYTF | TGCAGTGCTCTACGCCCCGAGACAGGGATACATGGCTACACCTTC
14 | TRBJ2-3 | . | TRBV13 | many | CASSLAGRTDTQYF | TGTGCCAGCAGCTTGGCGGGTCGTACAGATACGCAGTATTTT
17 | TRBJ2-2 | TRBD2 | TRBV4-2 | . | CASSGTSGGPNTGELFF | TGTGCCAGCAGCGGGACTAGCGGGGGCCCGAACACCGGGGAGCTGTTTTTT
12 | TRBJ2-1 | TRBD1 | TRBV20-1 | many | CSRTGVYNEQFF | TGCAGTCGGACAGGGGTATACAATGAGCAGTTCTTC
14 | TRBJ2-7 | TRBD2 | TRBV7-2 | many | CASSLERDYYEQYF | TGTGCCAGCAGCTTAGAGCGGGATTACTACGAGCAGTACTTC
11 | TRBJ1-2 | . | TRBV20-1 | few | CSATRENGYTF | TGCAGTGCCACCAGGGAGAATGGCTACACCTTC
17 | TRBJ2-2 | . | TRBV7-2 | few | CASSPEPFAGNTGELFF | TGTGCCAGCAGCCCGGAGCCCTTTGCCGGAAACACCGGGGAGCTGTTTTTT
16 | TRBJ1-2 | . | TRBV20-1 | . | CSDSGKGPASSYGYTF | TGCAGCGACTCGGGGAAAGGACCTGCGTCCTCATATGGCTACACCTTC
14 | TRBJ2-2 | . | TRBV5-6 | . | CAMGQRVLCGELFF | TGTGCCATGGGCCAGAGGGTCCTCTGCGGGGAACTGTTTTTT
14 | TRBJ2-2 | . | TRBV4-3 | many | CASSQESSTGELFF | TGCGCCAGCAGCCAAGAGTCTTCCACCGGGGAGCTGTTTTTT
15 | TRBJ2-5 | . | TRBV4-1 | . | CASSQVRGRGETQYF | TGCGCCAGCAGCCAAGTCAGGGGCCGAGGCGAGACCCAGTACTTC
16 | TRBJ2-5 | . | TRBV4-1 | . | CASSQEWRFFQETQYF | TGCGCCAGCAGCCAAGAATGGCGGTTCTTCCAAGAGACCCAGTACTTC
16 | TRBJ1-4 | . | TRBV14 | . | CASSPGSTAFNEKLFF | TGTGCCAGCAGCCCAGGATCAACAGCGTTCAATGAAAAACTGTTTTTT
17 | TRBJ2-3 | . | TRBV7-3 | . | CASSLRGPQFQGDTQYF | TGTGCCAGCAGCCTCAGGGGCCCACAGTTCCAGGGAGATACGCAGTATTTT
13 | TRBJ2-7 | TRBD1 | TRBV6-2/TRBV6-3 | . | CASSWDRFSEQYF | TGTGCCAGCAGCTGGGACAGATTCTCCGAGCAGTACTTC
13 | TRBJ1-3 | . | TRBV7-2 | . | CASRIPGGNTIYF | TGTGCCAGCAGGATACCTGGTGGAAACACCATATATTTT
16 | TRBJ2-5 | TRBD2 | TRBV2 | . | CASSGFTSGGRETQYF | TGTGCCAGCAGTGGTTTTACTAGCGGGGGTAGAGAGACCCAGTACTTC
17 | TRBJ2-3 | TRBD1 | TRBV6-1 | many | CASSSPWDRPSTDTQYF | TGTGCCAGCTCAAGCCCCTGGGACAGGCCTAGCACAGATACGCAGTATTTT
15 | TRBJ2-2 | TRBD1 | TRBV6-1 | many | CASRLQGAGTGELFF | TGTGCCAGCAGACTACAGGGGGCAGGCACCGGGGAGCTGTTTTTT
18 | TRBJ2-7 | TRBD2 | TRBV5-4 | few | CASSVRYSRGGGTYEQYF | TGTGCCAGCAGCGTTCGTTACTCTCGCGGGGGGGGCACCTACGAGCAGTACTTC
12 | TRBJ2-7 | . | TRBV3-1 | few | CASSQDLRAQYF | TGTGCCAGCAGCCAAGACCTACGAGCGCAGTACTTC
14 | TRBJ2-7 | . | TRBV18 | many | CASSLDGLSYEQYF | TGTGCCAGCTCATTGGACGGCCTCTCCTACGAGCAGTACTTC
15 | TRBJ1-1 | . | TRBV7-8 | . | CASSLGGGFWAEAFF | TGTGCCAGCAGCTTAGGGGGCGGGTTTTGGGCTGAAGCTTTCTTT
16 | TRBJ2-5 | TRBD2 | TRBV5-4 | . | CASSHPTSGGTETQYF | TGTGCCAGCAGCCACCCGACTAGCGGGGGGACGGAGACCCAGTACTTC
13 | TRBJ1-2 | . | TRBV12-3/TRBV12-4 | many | CASSFGRNYGYTF | TGTGCCAGCAGTTTCGGACGGAACTATGGCTACACCTTC
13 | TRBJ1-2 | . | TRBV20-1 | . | CSARDQVSYGYTF | TGCAGTGCTAGAGATCAAGTATCCTATGGCTACACCTTC
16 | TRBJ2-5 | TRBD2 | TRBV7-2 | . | CASRPPGSGEMQTQYF | TGTGCCAGCCGCCCCCCGGGTAGCGGGGAGATGCAGACCCAGTACTTC
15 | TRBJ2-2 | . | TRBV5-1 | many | CASSPGARDTGELFF | TGCGCCAGCAGCCCGGGGGCGAGGGACACCGGGGAGCTGTTTTTT
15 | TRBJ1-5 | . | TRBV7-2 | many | CASSLETGRGQPQHF | TGTGCCAGCAGCTTAGAGACAGGCCGTGGGCAGCCCCAGCATTTT
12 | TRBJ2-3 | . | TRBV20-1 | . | CSARLRADTQYF | TGCAGTGCTAGACTTCGGGCAGATACGCAGTATTTT
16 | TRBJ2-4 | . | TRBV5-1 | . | CASSFEQGGKSNIQYF | TGCGCCAGCAGCTTCGAACAGGGGGGGAAGTCAAACATTCAGTACTTC
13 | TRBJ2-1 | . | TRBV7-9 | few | CASSFLLVDEQFF | TGTGCCAGCAGCTTTTTGCTAGTCGATGAGCAGTTCTTC
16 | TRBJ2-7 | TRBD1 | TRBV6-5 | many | CASSYAQGNFGYEQYF | TGTGCCAGCAGTTACGCACAGGGGAATTTTGGCTACGAGCAGTACTTC
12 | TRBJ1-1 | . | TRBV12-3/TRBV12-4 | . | CASNFGNTEAFF | TGTGCCAGCAACTTCGGAAACACTGAAGCTTTCTTT
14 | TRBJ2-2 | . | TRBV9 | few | CASSVVWGTGELFF | TGTGCCAGCAGCGTAGTTTGGGGCACCGGGGAGCTGTTTTTT
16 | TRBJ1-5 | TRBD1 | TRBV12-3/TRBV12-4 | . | CASSGWTGDSNQPQHF | TGTGCCAGCAGTGGTTGGACAGGAGATAGCAATCAGCCCCAGCATTTT